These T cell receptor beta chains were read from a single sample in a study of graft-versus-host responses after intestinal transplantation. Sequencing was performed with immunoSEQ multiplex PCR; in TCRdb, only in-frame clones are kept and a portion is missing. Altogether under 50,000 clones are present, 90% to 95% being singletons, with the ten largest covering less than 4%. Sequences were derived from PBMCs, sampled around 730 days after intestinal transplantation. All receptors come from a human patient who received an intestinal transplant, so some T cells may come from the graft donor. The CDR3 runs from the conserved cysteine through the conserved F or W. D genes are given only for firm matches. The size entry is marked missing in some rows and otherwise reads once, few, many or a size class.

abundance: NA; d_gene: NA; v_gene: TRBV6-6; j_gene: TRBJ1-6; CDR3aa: CASSYDSDSPLHF; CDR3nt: TGTGCCAGCAGTTACGACTCAGATTCACCCCTCCACTTT
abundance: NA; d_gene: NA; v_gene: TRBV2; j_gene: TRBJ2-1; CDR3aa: CASSENSYNEQFF; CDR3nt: TGTGCCAGCAGTGAAAACAGCTACAATGAGCAGTTCTTC
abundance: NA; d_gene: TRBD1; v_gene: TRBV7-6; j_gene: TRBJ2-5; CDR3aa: CASSLARTGRETQYF; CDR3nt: TGTGCCAGCAGCTTAGCCCGGACAGGGCGGGAGACCCAGTACTTC
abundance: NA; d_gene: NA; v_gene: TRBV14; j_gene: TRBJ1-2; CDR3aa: CASSQGGTAARGYTF; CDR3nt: TGTGCCAGCAGCCAAGGGGGGACCGCGGCGCGTGGCTACACCTTC
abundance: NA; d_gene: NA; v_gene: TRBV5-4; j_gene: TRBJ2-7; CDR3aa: CASSHAGYEQYF; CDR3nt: TGTGCCAGCAGCCACGCTGGATACGAGCAGTACTTC
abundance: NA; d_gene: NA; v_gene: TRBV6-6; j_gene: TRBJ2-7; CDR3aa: CASSVTGYHEQYF; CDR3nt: TGTGCCAGCAGTGTTACAGGTTACCACGAGCAGTACTTC
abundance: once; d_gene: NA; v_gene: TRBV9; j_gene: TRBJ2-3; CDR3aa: CASSFHPITTSIEDTQYF; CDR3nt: TGTGCCAGCAGCTTCCACCCCATAACCACTAGTATCGAAGATACGCAGTATTTT
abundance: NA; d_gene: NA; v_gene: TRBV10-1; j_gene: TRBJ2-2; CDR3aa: CASSEWRGPTGELFF; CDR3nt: TGCGCCAGCAGTGAATGGCGGGGGCCCACCGGGGAGCTGTTTTTT
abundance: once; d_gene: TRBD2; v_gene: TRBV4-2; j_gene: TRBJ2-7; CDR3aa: CASSLLLAGAYEQYF; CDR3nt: TGTGCCAGCAGCCTACTACTAGCGGGAGCCTACGAGCAGTACTTC
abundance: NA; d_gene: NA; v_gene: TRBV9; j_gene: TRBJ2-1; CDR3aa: CASSVGRADLLHEQFF; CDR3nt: TGTGCCAGCAGCGTAGGTCGGGCAGATTTACTCCATGAGCAGTTCTTC
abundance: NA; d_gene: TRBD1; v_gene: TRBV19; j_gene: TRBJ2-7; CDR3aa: CASSLTKTGVRYEQYF; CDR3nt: TGTGCCAGTAGCTTAACGAAGACAGGGGTACGGTACGAGCAGTACTTC
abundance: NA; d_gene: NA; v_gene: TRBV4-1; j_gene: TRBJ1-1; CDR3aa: CASSQPKYRALNTEAFF; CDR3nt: TGCGCCAGCAGCCAACCTAAGTACAGGGCCCTGAACACTGAAGCTTTCTTT
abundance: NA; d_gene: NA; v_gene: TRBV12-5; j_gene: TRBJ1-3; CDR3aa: CASGYQGAGNTIYF; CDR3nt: TGTGCTAGTGGATATCAGGGAGCTGGAAACACCATATATTTT
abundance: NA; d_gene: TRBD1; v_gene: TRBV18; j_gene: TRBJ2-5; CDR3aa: CASTPRTGGGETQYF; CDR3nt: TGTGCCAGCACCCCCCGTACAGGGGGCGGTGAGACCCAGTACTTC
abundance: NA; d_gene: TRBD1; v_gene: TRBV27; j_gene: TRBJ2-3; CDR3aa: CASSHDRGVQETQYF; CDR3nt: TGTGCCAGCAGTCATGACAGGGGAGTACAGGAGACGCAGTATTTT
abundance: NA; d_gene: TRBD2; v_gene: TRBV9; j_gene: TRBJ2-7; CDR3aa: CASSTLADYSYEQYF; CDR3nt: TGTGCCAGCAGCACTCTAGCGGACTACTCCTACGAGCAGTACTTC
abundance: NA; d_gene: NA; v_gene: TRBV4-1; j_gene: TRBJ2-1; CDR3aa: CASSHDNYNEQFF; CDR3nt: TGCGCCAGCAGCCATGACAACTACAATGAGCAGTTCTTC
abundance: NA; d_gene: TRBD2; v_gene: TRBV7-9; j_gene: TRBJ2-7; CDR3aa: CASSLWEGEQYF; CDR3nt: TGTGCCAGCAGCTTATGGGAGGGCGAGCAGTACTTC
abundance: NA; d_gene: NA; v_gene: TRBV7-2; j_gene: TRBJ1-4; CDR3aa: CASSFRPSRTNEKLFF; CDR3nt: TGTGCCAGCAGCTTCCGTCCATCGAGGACTAATGAAAAACTGTTTTTT
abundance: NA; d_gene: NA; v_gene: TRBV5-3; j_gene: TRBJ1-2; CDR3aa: CARSLGKINYGYTF; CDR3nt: TGTGCCAGAAGCTTGGGAAAAATTAACTATGGCTACACCTTC
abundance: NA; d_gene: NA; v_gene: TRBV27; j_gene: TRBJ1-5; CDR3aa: CASSLKQGGNQPQHF; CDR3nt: TGTGCCAGCAGTTTAAAACAGGGAGGCAATCAGCCCCAGCATTTT
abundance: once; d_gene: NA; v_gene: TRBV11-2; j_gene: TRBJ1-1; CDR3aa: CASSFAGGSTEAFF; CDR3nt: TGTGCCAGCAGCTTCGCCGGGGGTTCCACTGAAGCTTTCTTT
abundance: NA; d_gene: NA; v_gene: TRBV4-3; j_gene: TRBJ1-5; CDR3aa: CASSQGGGGQPQHF; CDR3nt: TGCGCCAGCAGCCAAGGAGGAGGAGGTCAGCCCCAGCATTTT
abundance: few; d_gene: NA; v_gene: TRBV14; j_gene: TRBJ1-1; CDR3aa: CASSQVPGTYTEAFF; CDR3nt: TGTGCCAGCAGCCAAGTCCCAGGGACCTACACTGAAGCTTTCTTT
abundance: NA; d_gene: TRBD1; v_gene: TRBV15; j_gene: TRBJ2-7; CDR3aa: CATSRRQGDKDEQYF; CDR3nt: TGTGCCACCAGCAGGCGACAGGGTGATAAGGACGAGCAGTACTTC
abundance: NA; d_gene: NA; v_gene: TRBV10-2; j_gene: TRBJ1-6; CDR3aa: CASTVSMNNSPLHF; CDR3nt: TGCGCCAGCACCGTCTCGATGAATAATTCACCCCTCCACTTT
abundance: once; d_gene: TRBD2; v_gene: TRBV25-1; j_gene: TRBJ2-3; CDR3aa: CASSPKRDPTDTQYF; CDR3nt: TGTGCCAGCAGTCCCAAGCGGGATCCCACAGATACGCAGTATTTT
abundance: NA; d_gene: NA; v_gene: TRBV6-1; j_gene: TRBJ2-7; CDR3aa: CASSVADTWDPTEQYF; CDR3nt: TGTGCCAGCAGTGTGGCGGACACATGGGATCCCACCGAGCAGTACTTC
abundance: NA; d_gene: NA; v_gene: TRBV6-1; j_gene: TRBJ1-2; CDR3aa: CASRDGVYGYTF; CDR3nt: TGTGCCAGCAGGGACGGTGTCTATGGCTACACCTTC
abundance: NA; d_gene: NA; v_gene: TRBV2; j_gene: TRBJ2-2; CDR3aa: CASIRTGELFF; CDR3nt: TGTGCCAGCATCAGAACCGGGGAGCTGTTTTTT
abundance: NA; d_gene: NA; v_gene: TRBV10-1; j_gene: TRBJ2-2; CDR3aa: CASRRTANTGELFF; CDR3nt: TGCGCCAGCAGGAGGACGGCGAACACCGGGGAGCTGTTTTTT
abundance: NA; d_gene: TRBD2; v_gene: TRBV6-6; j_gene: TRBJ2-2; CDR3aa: CASSSTSGGELFF; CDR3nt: TGTGCCAGCAGCTCCACTAGCGGCGGGGAGCTGTTTTTT
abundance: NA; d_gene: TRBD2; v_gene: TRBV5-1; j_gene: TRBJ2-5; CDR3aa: CASYPRGGARLSGETQYF; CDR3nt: TGCGCCAGCTACCCCCGGGGGGGGGCTCGATTAAGCGGGGAGACCCAGTACTTC
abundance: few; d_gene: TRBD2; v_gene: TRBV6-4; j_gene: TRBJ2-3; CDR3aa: CASSGRGGTDTQYF; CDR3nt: TGTGCCAGCAGTGGGCGGGGGGGCACAGATACGCAGTATTTT
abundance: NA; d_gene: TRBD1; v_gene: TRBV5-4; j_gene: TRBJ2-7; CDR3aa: CASRHVTGDSYEQYF; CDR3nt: TGTGCCAGCAGGCACGTCACAGGGGACTCCTACGAGCAGTACTTC
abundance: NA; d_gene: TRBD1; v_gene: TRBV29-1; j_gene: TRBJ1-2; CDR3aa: CSIRQGAGGYTF; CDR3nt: TGCAGCATAAGACAGGGGGCGGGTGGCTACACCTTC
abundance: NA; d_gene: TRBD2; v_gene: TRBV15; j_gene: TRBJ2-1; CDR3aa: CATSRDPLAGAKEQFF; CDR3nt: TGTGCCACCAGCAGAGATCCGCTAGCGGGGGCGAAGGAGCAGTTCTTC
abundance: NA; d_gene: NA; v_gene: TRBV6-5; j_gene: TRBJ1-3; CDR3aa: CASSYSSVGNTIYF; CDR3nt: TGTGCCAGCAGTTACTCTTCGGTAGGAAACACCATATATTTT
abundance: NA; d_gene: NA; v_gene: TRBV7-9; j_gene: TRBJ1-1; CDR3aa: CASSLVVHGNTEAFF; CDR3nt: TGTGCCAGCAGCTTAGTAGTCCACGGGAACACTGAAGCTTTCTTT
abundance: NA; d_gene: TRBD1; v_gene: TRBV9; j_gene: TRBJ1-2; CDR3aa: CASSVDRVPPHGYTF; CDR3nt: TGTGCCAGCAGCGTCGACAGGGTCCCCCCACACGGCTACACCTTC
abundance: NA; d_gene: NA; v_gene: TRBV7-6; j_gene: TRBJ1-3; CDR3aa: CAWTDSSISGNTIYF; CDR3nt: TGTGCCTGGACGGATTCCAGCATCTCTGGAAACACCATATATTTT
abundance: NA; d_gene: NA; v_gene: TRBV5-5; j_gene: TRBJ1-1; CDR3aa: CASRRVRSLNTEAFF; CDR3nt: TGTGCCAGCAGGAGAGTAAGGAGTCTGAACACTGAAGCTTTCTTT
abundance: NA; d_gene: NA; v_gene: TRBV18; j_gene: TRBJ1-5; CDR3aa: CASSPTGGDQPQHF; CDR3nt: TGTGCCAGCTCACCAACCGGGGGGGATCAGCCCCAGCATTTT
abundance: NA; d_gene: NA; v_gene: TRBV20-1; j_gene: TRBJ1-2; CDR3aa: CSARGIGYTF; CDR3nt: TGCAGTGCTAGAGGGATCGGCTACACCTTC
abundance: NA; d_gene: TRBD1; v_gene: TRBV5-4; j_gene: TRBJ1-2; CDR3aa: CASSNTGTAYGYTF; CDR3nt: TGTGCCAGCAGCAATACCGGGACAGCGTATGGCTACACCTTC
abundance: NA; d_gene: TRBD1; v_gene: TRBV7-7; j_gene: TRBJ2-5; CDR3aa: CASSSDRGWNSDQETQYF; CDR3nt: TGTGCCAGCAGCTCGGACAGGGGATGGAATTCCGACCAAGAGACCCAGTACTTC
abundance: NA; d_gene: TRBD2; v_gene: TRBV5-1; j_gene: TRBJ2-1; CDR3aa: CASSFWPGLAGNNEQFF; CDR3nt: TGCGCCAGCAGCTTTTGGCCCGGACTAGCGGGCAACAATGAGCAGTTCTTC
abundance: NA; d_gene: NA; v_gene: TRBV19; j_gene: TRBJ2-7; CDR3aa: CASSIVAGDSYEQYF; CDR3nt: TGTGCCAGTAGTATAGTTGCGGGCGACTCCTACGAGCAGTACTTC
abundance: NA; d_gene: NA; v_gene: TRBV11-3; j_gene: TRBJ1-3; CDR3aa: CASSIRISGNTIYF; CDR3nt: TGTGCCAGCAGCATTCGGATCTCTGGAAACACCATATATTTT
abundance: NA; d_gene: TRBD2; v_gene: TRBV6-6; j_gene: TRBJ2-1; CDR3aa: CASSYPLGGGGNEQFF; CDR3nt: TGTGCCAGCAGTTACCCCCTCGGGGGGGGCGGCAATGAGCAGTTCTTC